This entry concerns a single T cell receptor beta chain. Its recognized antigen is unknown. No quality values exist for individual bases; no much larger clone is one base distant. Reading the germline V gene gives CDR1 MNHNS and CDR2 SASEGT. Including the terminal cysteine and phenylalanine, the CDR3 comprises 12 residues. The DNA shown is the 36-base CDR3, in frame from base 1. Trimming costs V 3 bases and J 9 bases, and their ends lie 9 bases apart. This specimen comes from a study of response to subunit inactivated influenza vaccine (dated by TCRdb to the late 2010s). Context from the whole study: The study used deep quantitative T cell receptor repertoire profiling to track responses to a trivalent subunit inactivated influenza vaccine.

The paper as a whole reports these results and caveats: The authors suggested that each seasonal influenza vaccination may recruit only a limited number of new T cells.

Library preparation employed RT-PCR. TCRdb names Illumina HiSeq 2500 as the instrument used. TCRdb itself trimmed the public reads at Q25 with fastp, ran MiXCR and retained productive beta chains. Entries are consolidated by CDR3 protein sequence, retaining the most common genes and DNA. The sample yields about 540,000 distinct CDR3 sequences; around 21% were counted once. In total, the top ten clones hold approximately 2.9% of the sample. The sample was also reused in another study, on T cells expressing NK-cell markers. In that second paper, the authors write: The TCR beta cDNA libraries were made using 5'RACE template switching, a step that added both a universal primer site and unique molecular identifiers. In sorted CD3+CD56+NKG2C+, CD3+CD56+NKG2C- and CD3+CD56-NKG2C+ T-cell subsets from several donors, TCR beta-chain repertoires were profiled. Seven of the eight sequenced donors were HCMV-seropositive and one was HCMV-seronegative. In several experiments an anti-gammadeltaTCR antibody was added to restrict sorting to alphabetaTCR-expressing T cells. In over 5 donors, the dominant CD3+CD56+NKG2C+ clonotypes were among the top 10 CD8+ clonotypes and accounted for roughly 1.0-8% of CD8+ T cells. Those dominant clonotypes were again the most abundant among CD3+CD56-NKG2C+ cells in a few donors, at about 25-60.1%. It remained unclear whether the expanded NKG2C-expressing T cell clones were specific for HCMV antigens. Randomly selected healthy volunteers, three men and five women, were used as the eight sequenced donors. To determine HCMV serostatus, a commercial ELISA kit was used to detect HCMV-specific IgG in serum. Peripheral blood mononuclear cells were isolated from blood by Ficoll density gradient centrifugation. Magnetic immunoseparation with Miltenyi isolation kits was used to isolate CD4+ and CD8+ T cells from PBMC. Synthesis of cDNA was primed from the TCR beta constant segment and was followed by two consecutive PCR amplification steps. Sequencing of the libraries produced 2 x 150 bp reads on Illumina HiSeq 2000/2500, MiSeq or NextSeq. MIGEC handled demultiplexing of the reads and grouping by UMI, while MiTCR was used to assemble and quantify clonotypes. To remove erroneous sequences, TCR cDNA sequences were retained only when supported by two or more reads. Downstream repertoire analysis used the tcR package, and clonotypes were matched across fractions by CDR3 nucleotide sequence plus V segment. VDJmatch was used to annotate antigen specificity against VDJdb, with one amino acid substitution allowed in CDR3.

The V and J segments used are TRBV6-1 and TRBJ2-1; the D segment cannot be called with confidence. This receptor was identified in a man aged 50 to 60 who received an inactivated influenza vaccine. Donor details come from another sample of the same person, matched by shared clones. Here the sequenced sample was CD4+ T cells sorted from PBMCs, taken 12 days after vaccination. The DNA sequence reads TGTGCCAGCAGTGAGGTTCTCAGTGAGCAGTTCTTC. This yields the protein CASSEVLSEQFF.